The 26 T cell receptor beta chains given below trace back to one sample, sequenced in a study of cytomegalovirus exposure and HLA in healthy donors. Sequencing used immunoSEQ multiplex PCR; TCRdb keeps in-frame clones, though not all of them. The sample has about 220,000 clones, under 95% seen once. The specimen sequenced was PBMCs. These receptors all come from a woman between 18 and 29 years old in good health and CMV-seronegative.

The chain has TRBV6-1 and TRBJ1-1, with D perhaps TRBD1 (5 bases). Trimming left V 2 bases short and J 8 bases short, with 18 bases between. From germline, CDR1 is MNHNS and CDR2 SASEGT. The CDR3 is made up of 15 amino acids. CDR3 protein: CASSETSGGIGEAFF. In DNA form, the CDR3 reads TGTGCCAGCAGTGAAACCTCGGGGGGTATCGGAGAAGCTTTCTTT.

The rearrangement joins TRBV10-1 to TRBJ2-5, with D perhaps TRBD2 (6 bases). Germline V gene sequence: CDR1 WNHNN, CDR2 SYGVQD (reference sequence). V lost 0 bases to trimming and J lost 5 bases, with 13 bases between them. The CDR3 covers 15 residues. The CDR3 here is CASSESFAGRETQYF. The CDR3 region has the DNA TGCGCCAGCAGTGAGTCATTCGCGGGGCGCGAGACCCAGTACTTC.

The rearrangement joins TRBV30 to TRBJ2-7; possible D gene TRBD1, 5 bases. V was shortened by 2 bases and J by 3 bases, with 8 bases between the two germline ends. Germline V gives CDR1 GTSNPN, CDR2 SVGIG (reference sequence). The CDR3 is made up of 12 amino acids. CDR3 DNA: TGTGCCTGGAGTCCCGGACACTACGAGCAGTACTTC. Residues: CAWSPGHYEQYF.

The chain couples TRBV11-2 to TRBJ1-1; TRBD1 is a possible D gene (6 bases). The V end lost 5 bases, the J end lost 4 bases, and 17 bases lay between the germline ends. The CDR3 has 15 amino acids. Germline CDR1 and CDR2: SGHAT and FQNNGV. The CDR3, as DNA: TGTGCCAGCAGCGGAACGACAGGCCACTCCACTGAAGCTTTCTTT. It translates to CASSGTTGHSTEAFF.

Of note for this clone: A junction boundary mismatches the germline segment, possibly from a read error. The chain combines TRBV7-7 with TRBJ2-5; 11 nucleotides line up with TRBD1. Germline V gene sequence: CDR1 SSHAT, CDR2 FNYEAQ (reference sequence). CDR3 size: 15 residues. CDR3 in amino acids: CASSLGQGAWETQYF. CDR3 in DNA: TGTGCTAGCAGCTTAGGACAGGGGGCGTGGGAGACCCAGTACTTC.

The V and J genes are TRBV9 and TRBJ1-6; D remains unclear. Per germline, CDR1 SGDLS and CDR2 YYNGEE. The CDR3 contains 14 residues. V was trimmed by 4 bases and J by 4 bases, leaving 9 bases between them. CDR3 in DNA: TGTGCCAGCAGCTATACAGAGTATAATTCACCCCTCCACTTT. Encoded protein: CASSYTEYNSPLHF.

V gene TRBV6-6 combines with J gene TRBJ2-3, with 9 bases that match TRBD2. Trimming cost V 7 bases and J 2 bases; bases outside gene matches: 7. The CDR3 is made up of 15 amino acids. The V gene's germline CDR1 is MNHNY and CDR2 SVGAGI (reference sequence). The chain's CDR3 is CASKYLAGFTDTQYF. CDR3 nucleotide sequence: TGTGCCAGCAAGTATCTAGCGGGGTTCACAGATACGCAGTATTTT.

The CDR3 sequence: CASSAGGYSNQPQHF. CDR3 sequence (DNA): TGTGCCAGCAGCGCTGGGGGCTATAGCAATCAGCCCCAGCATTTT. V usage is TRBV7-6 and J usage is TRBJ1-5; a possible D gene is TRBD1 (6 bases). The CDR3 has 15 residues. Germline V gene lookup returns CDR1 SGHVS and CDR2 FNYEAQ. V dropped 5 bases and J dropped 0 bases, with 11 bases sitting between them.

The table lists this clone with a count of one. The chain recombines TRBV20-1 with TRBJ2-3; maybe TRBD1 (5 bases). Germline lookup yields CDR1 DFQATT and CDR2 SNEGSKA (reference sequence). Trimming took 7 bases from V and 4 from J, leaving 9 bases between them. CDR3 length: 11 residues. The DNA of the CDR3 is TGCAGTGTCACAGGCGCAGATACGCAGTATTTT. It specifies CSVTGADTQYF.

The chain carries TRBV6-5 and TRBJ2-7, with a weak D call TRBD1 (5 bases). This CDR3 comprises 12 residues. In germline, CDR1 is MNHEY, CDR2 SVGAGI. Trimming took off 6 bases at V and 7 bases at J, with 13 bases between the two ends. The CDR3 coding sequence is TGTGCCAGCAGGGGGCAAGGTTTAGAGCAGTACTTC. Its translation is CASRGQGLEQYF.

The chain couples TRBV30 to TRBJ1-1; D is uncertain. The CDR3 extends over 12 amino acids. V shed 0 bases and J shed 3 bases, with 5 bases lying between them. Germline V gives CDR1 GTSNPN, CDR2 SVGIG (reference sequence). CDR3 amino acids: CAWSVRDTEAFF. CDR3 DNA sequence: TGTGCCTGGAGTGTACGGGACACTGAAGCTTTCTTT.

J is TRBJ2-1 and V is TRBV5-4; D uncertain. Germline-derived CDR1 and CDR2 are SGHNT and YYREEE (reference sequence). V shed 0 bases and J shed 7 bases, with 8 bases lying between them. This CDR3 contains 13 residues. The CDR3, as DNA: TGTGCCAGCAGCTTGGACAGTTCGAATGAGCAGTTCTTC. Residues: CASSLDSSNEQFF.

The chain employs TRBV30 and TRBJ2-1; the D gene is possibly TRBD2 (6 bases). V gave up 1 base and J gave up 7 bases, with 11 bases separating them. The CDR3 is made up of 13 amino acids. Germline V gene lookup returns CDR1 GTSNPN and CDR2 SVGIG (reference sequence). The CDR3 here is CAWSGGAPNEQFF. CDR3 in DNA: TGTGCCTGGAGTGGCGGGGCTCCAAATGAGCAGTTCTTC.

CDR3 bases: TGTGCCAGCGGGAGCATTAGCACAGATACGCAGTATTTT. It encodes CASGSISTDTQYF. The V gene is TRBV6-1, the J gene TRBJ2-3; possibly TRBD2 for D (5 bases). There are 13 residues in the CDR3. The V end lost 8 bases, the J end lost 0 bases, and 9 bases lay between the germline ends. Germline values: CDR1 MNHNS, CDR2 SASEGT.

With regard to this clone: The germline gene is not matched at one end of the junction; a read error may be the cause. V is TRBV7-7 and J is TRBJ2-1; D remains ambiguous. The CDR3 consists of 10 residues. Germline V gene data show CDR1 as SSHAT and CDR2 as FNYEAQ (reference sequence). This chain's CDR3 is CASSFDEQFF. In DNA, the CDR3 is TGTGCTAGCAGCTTCGATGAGCAGTTCTTC.

CDR3 in amino acids: CASSSTQGPAYNEQFF. CDR3 DNA: TGCGCCAGCAGCTCAACTCAGGGGCCGGCCTACAATGAGCAGTTCTTC. The chain recombines TRBV5-1 with TRBJ2-1; the D gene is possibly TRBD1 (6 bases). V lost 3 bases to trimming and J lost 2 bases, with 15 bases between them. The V gene's germline CDR1 is SGHRS and CDR2 YFSETQ. The CDR3 is 16 amino acids.

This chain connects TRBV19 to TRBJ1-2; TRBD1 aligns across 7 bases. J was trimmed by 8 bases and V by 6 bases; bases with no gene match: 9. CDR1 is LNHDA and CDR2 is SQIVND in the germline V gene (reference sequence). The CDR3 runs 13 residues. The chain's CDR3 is CASSYDRVNGYTF. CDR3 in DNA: TGTGCCAGTAGCTACGACAGGGTAAACGGCTACACCTTC.

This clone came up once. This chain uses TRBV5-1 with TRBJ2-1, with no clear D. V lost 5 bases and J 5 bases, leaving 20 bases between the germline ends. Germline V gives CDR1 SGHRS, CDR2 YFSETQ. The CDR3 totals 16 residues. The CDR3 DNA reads TGCGCCAGCAGTCAATCCAACACAGCTTTGCACAATGAGCAGTTCTTC. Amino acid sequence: CASSQSNTALHNEQFF.

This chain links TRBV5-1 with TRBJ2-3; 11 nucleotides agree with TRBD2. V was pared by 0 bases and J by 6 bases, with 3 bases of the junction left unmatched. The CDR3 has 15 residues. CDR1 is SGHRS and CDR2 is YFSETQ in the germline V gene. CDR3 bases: TGCGCCAGCAGCTTGGTTCTAGCGGGAGGTGATACGCAGTATTTT. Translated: CASSLVLAGGDTQYF.

CDR3 coding DNA: TGCGCCAGCAGCCCGGAGGGACAGGGTTTTACGGGCTTAGACGAGCAGTACTTC. It is translated as CASSPEGQGFTGLDEQYF. The J gene is TRBJ2-7, the V gene TRBV5-1; 9 positions match TRBD1. From germline, CDR1 is SGHRS and CDR2 YFSETQ. V was clipped by 4 bases and J by 5 bases; unmatched bases: 19. This CDR3 region has 18 residues.

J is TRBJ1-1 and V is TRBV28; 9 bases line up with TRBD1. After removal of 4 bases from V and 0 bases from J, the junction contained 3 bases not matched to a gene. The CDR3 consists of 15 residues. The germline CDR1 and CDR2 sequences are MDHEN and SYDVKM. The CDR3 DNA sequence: TGTGCCAGCAGTTACGGGACAGGGCTGAACACTGAAGCTTTCTTT. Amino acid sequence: CASSYGTGLNTEAFF.

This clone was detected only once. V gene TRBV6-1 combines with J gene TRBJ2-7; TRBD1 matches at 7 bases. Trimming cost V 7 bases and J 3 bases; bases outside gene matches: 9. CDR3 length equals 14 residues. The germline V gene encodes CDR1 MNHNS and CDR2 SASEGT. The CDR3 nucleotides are TGTGCCAGCACGGGACAGTTCAGCCTCTACGAGCAGTACTTC. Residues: CASTGQFSLYEQYF.

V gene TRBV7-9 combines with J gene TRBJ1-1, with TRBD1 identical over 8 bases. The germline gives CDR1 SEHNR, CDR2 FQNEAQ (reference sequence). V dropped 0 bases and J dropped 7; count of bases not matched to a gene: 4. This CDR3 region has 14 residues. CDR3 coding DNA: TGTGCCAGCAGCTTAGCGCCGGGGACAGGTGAAGCTTTCTTT. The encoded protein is CASSLAPGTGEAFF.

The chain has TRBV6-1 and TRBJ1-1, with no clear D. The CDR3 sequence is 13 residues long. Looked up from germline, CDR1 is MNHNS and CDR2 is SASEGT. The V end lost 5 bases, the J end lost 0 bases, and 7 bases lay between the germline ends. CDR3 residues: CASSSKMNTEAFF. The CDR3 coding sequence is TGTGCCAGCAGTTCTAAGATGAACACTGAAGCTTTCTTT.

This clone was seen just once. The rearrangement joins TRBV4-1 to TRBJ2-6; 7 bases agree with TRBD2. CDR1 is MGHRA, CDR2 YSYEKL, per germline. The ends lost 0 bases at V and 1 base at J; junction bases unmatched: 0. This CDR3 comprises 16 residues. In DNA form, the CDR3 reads TGCGCCAGCAGCCAAGAGGGGGGGTCTGGGGCCAACGTCCTGACTTTC. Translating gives CASSQEGGSGANVLTF.

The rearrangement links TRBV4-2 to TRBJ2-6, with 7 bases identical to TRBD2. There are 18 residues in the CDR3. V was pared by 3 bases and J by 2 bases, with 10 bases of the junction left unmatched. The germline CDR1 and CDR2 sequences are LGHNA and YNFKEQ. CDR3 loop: CASSHGREWGAGANVLTF. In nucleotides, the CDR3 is TGTGCCAGCAGCCATGGGCGGGAGTGGGGCGCTGGGGCCAACGTCCTGACTTTC.